This entry describes one TCR beta chain. No antigen is known for it. From germline, CDR1 is LNHDA and CDR2 SQIVND (reference sequence). Deletions cut 6 bases from V and 9 bases from J, with 14 bases between. The CDR3 sequence is 12 residues long. Sequenced with the Oncomine TCR Beta short-read assay was DNA taken from cultured CD4+ T cells. Extraction of genomic DNA was performed on cultured CD4+ T cells. TCRdb independently ran MiXCR on the PCR reads; one entry per CDR3 protein. The table has under 9,500 distinct CDR3 sequences, more than 40% seen once. Specified treatment: roughly 10-day PBMC culture with coronavirus spike peptide pools or control peptides (ViraFEST assay). CD4+ T cells of the unexposed donor were collected before the COVID-19 pandemic (2011-2018). Before TCRs were sequenced, ViraFEST expanded antigen-specific T cells with peptide pools. This entry belongs to a study of vaccination and CD4 T cells after COVID-19. Study-wide background: Each participant was administered two doses of a vaccine, which was either BNT162b2 or mRNA-1273.

The rearrangement links TRBV19 to TRBJ1-1, with a weak D call TRBD1 (5 bases). The sample consisted of CD4+ T cells from blood, cultured in vitro. This clonotype was obtained from a human donor in good health. The CDR3 DNA reads TGTGCCAGTAGCCCGGGGCACCTACAAGCTTTCTTT. This encodes CASSPGHLQAFF.